These T cell receptor beta chains were read from a single sample in a study of CD8 T cells in ankylosing spondylitis. Each CDR3 protein gets one entry after TCRdb re-called the 5' RACE reads with MiXCR. The profile shows approximately 520,000 distinct CDR3 sequences, approximately 5% of them singletons. Sequenced: blood, either unsorted or a sorted T cell fraction (not recorded which). These receptor sequences come from a male donor with ankylosing spondylitis. CDR3s include the opening cysteine and the closing phenylalanine or tryptophan. D genes are given only for firm matches. The listing skips clone size in some rows; elsewhere it reads once, few, many or a size class.

>TRBV29-1|15|NA|TRBJ1-1|many
TGCAGCGTTGAGGCAGCTTTCGAGAAGAACACTGAAGCTTTCTTT
CSVEAAFEKNTEAFF
>TRBV7-9|15|NA|TRBJ2-6|many
TGTGCCAGCAGCTTAATGGGGACTGGGGCCAACGTCCTGACTTTC
CASSLMGTGANVLTF
>TRBV7-9|15|NA|TRBJ2-5|NA
TGTGCCAGCAGCTTAAGGGGGAGTGGACAAGAGACCCAGTACTTC
CASSLRGSGQETQYF
>TRBV6-5|16|NA|TRBJ2-6|many
TGTGCCAGCAGTTTAACAGGGTTGGCTGGGGCCAACGTCCTGACTTTC
CASSLTGLAGANVLTF
>TRBV20-1|15|NA|TRBJ1-1|NA
TGCAGTGCTAGAGATCCGTACAGCGAGAACACTGAAGCTTTCTTT
CSARDPYSENTEAFF
>TRBV10-3|15|TRBD2|TRBJ2-1|many
TGTGCCATCGAGGCTAGCGGGATAAGTTCCAATGAGCAGTTCTTC
CAIEASGISSNEQFF
>TRBV5-1|13|NA|TRBJ1-2|many
TGCGCCAGCAGCTTGGGGGACGGCTATGGCTACACCTTC
CASSLGDGYGYTF
>TRBV4-3|13|NA|TRBJ2-3|many
TGCGCCAGCAGCCCGGAGTCCGCTGATACGCAGTATTTT
CASSPESADTQYF
>TRBV4-3|14|NA|TRBJ2-1|NA
TGCGCCAGCAGCCCCTACCGGGGCAACAATGAGCAGTTCTTC
CASSPYRGNNEQFF
>TRBV4-2|15|NA|TRBJ2-2|NA
TGTGCCAGCAGCCGAGAAAACCCGAACACCGGGGAGCTGTTTTTT
CASSRENPNTGELFF
>TRBV20-1|16|TRBD1|TRBJ1-3|many
TGCAGTGCCACCCGCTCGACAGGGCTCGCTGGAAACACCATATATTTT
CSATRSTGLAGNTIYF
>TRBV20-1|15|NA|TRBJ1-1|many
TGCAGTGCTAGAGCTGTTCAACAGTTGAACACTGAAGCTTTCTTT
CSARAVQQLNTEAFF